Given below is one T cell receptor (beta chain) in context. PCR was performed a second time for 7 to 11 cycles using a sample-barcoded 5' primer and a J-beta primer mix. TCRdb passed the 5' RACE reads through MiXCR, listing each CDR3 protein once. The sample carries about 1.1 million distinct CDR3 sequences, around two fifths recorded once. Germline assignment: CDR1 SGHVS and CDR2 FQNEAQ. The CDR3 has 15 residues. V lost 6 bases, J lost 6 bases, and 7 bases stayed unmatched. This record comes from a study of blood T cells in healthy people across ages. This sequence joins TRBV7-8 and TRBJ1-5, with 11 bases identical to TRBD1. The sample consisted of blood. The TCR comes from a man younger than 35 in good health. The DNA for the CDR3 is TGTGCCAGCAGTCAGACCGGGACAGGGGGTCAGCCCCAGCATTTT. Its translation is CASSQTGTGGQPQHF.